The rows below give T cell receptor beta chains drawn from one sample of a study of cytomegalovirus exposure and HLA in healthy donors. Sequencing was performed with immunoSEQ multiplex PCR; in TCRdb, only in-frame clones are kept and a portion is missing. Of around 150,000 clones listed, roughly 82% are singletons. Input material: PBMCs. Receptors were obtained from a man aged 45-65 years in good health and CMV-seropositive. Both conserved end residues are part of each CDR3. The D gene is left open where the match is weak. The size of a clone is reported for some rows only, either as once, few or many, or as a class for expanded clones.

D | size | J | V | DNA | CDR3
TRBD1 | . | TRBJ2-7 | TRBV6-5 | TGTGCCAGCAGCTTAGGACAGGGACCTGTCTACGAGCAGTACTTC | CASSLGQGPVYEQYF
TRBD1 | . | TRBJ2-2 | TRBV7-9 | TGTGCCAGCAGCGTTCGGGACAGGGCGATTGTCGGGGAGCTGTTTTTT | CASSVRDRAIVGELFF
. | . | TRBJ1-3 | TRBV4-1 | TGCGCCAGCAGCCGGACGGTAGGACAGCTCTCTGGAAACACCATATATTTT | CASSRTVGQLSGNTIYF
. | . | TRBJ2-6 | TRBV5-1 | TGCGCCAGCGCAGGGGCTTCCGGGGCCAACGTCCTGACTTTC | CASAGASGANVLTF
. | . | TRBJ1-2 | TRBV19 | TGTGCCAGTAGTACCGGCGGGGTGGATAACTATGGCTACACCTTC | CASSTGGVDNYGYTF
TRBD1 | . | TRBJ1-1 | TRBV10-3 | TGTGCCATTTGGGACAGTGCAACTGAAGCTTTCTTT | CAIWDSATEAFF
TRBD2 | . | TRBJ2-4 | TRBV10-3 | TGTGCCATCAGTGTTGGAGTAGGTAGCGGGATAGACATTCAGTACTTC | CAISVGVGSGIDIQYF
. | . | TRBJ2-7 | TRBV19 | TGTGCCAGTAGTACCGGGACTCCGGGGGTCTACGAGCAGTACTTC | CASSTGTPGVYEQYF
TRBD1 | . | TRBJ2-7 | TRBV18 | TGTGCCAGCTCACGTAACCCCGGGACAGATGGGGCCTACGAGCAGTACTTC | CASSRNPGTDGAYEQYF
TRBD2 | . | TRBJ2-7 | TRBV7-2 | TGTGCCAGCAGCTTAATCGGACTAGCGGGTAACTACGAGCAGTACTTC | CASSLIGLAGNYEQYF
TRBD1 | . | TRBJ2-2 | TRBV11-3 | TGTGCCAGCAGCTCCTACGACAGGGCAGCCGGGGAGCTGTTTTTT | CASSSYDRAAGELFF
. | many | TRBJ2-7 | TRBV19 | TGTGCCAGTAGTCTACGGGGTGGCTTTTTCTACGAGCAGTACTTC | CASSLRGGFFYEQYF
TRBD2 | . | TRBJ2-1 | TRBV29-1 | TGCAGCGTCGCCGGTTTAGCGGGGAGCAATGAGCAGTTCTTC | CSVAGLAGSNEQFF
. | . | TRBJ2-7 | TRBV5-1 | TGCGCCAGCAGCTTGGTGAGGTCGGGAGCGGAAAACGAGCAGTACTTC | CASSLVRSGAENEQYF
TRBD1 | few | TRBJ2-3 | TRBV7-3 | TGTGCCAGCAGCTCCAAGGACAGGGGAGAAGATACGCAGTATTTT | CASSSKDRGEDTQYF
TRBD1 | . | TRBJ2-7 | TRBV9 | TGTGCCAGCAGCGTATCGACAGGGTCTGACTACGAGCAGTACTTC | CASSVSTGSDYEQYF
. | . | TRBJ1-1 | TRBV6-6 | TGTGCCAGCGGAAAAGGGGAAAGGGAAGCTTTCTTT | CASGKGEREAFF
. | . | TRBJ2-2 | TRBV7-2 | TGTGCCAGCAGCCCCCGACAGGCCGGGGAGCTGTTTTTT | CASSPRQAGELFF
. | . | TRBJ2-5 | TRBV2 | TGTGCCAGCAGGAACCCCGTGACAAGACAAGAGACCCAGTACTTC | CASRNPVTRQETQYF
. | many | TRBJ2-1 | TRBV9 | TGTGCCAGCAGCGGGTCGGGCGGGGGCGAAGGGAATGAGCAGTTCTTC | CASSGSGGGEGNEQFF
TRBD2 | . | TRBJ2-5 | TRBV30 | TGTGCCTGGAGTGTGGGTGTAGGCCTAGCGGGGGGAAAAGAGACCCAGTACTTC | CAWSVGVGLAGGKETQYF
TRBD2 | . | TRBJ2-7 | TRBV27 | TGTGCCAGCAGTCCACCCGGGGTCGGGAGGGCCTACGAGCAGTACTTC | CASSPPGVGRAYEQYF
TRBD2 | . | TRBJ2-3 | TRBV18 | TGTGCCAGCTCACCACTAGCGGGGGTGTATACAGATACGCAGTATTTT | CASSPLAGVYTDTQYF
TRBD1 | . | TRBJ1-2 | TRBV19 | TGTGCCAGTAGCTCTCAGGGGGCTGTATATGGCTACACCTTC | CASSSQGAVYGYTF
. | . | TRBJ1-1 | TRBV6-5 | TGTGCCAGCAGTTACAGCACAAGGGGGAACACTGAAGCTTTCTTT | CASSYSTRGNTEAFF
. | . | TRBJ1-1 | TRBV5-1 | TGCGCCAGCAGCTTGGACAGGGCACAGAACACTGAAGCTTTCTTT | CASSLDRAQNTEAFF
TRBD2 | . | TRBJ2-5 | TRBV11-2 | TGTGCCAGCAGCCGCGGGACTAGCGGACAAGAGACCCAGTACTTC | CASSRGTSGQETQYF
. | . | TRBJ1-2 | TRBV6-1 | TGTGCCAGCAGTGAAGTTCGCAGGGTCTATGGCTACACCTTC | CASSEVRRVYGYTF
. | . | TRBJ1-1 | TRBV9 | TGTGCCAGCAGCCCCGCGCTCGCGGGATTGAACACTGAAGCTTTCTTT | CASSPALAGLNTEAFF
. | few | TRBJ2-5 | TRBV4-1 | TGCGCCAGCAGCCAGGGGAGGGGGGAGACCCAGTACTTC | CASSQGRGETQYF
TRBD1 | . | TRBJ1-5 | TRBV19 | TGTGCCAGTAGTATAGAACCGGGACAGGGGGCTGCTAGCAATCAGCCCCAGCATTTT | CASSIEPGQGAASNQPQHF
TRBD2 | . | TRBJ2-7 | TRBV7-2 | TGTGCCAGCAGCCTTGATATAGGGACGGGAGGGCGCGAGCAGTACTTC | CASSLDIGTGGREQYF
. | . | TRBJ2-7 | TRBV27 | TGTGCCAGCAGTTTCACATCTGACTACGAGCAGTACTTC | CASSFTSDYEQYF
. | . | TRBJ2-5 | TRBV7-2 | TGTGCCAGCAGCCCACACACAGGGTTCCAAGAGACCCAGTACTTC | CASSPHTGFQETQYF
. | . | TRBJ2-3 | TRBV6-5 | TGTGCCAGCAGTTCGAGAACCCCTGATACGCAGTATTTT | CASSSRTPDTQYF
. | . | TRBJ1-5 | TRBV28 | TGTGCCAGCAGTTTCCCCACGGGAGGTCAGCCCCAGCATTTT | CASSFPTGGQPQHF
TRBD1 | few | TRBJ1-4 | TRBV4-3 | TGCGCCAGCAGCCAATCCGGGACAGATAATGAAAAACTGTTTTTT | CASSQSGTDNEKLFF
TRBD1 | . | TRBJ1-5 | TRBV6-5 | TGTGCCAGCAGTTCGACAGGGGGCGCCGGTCAGCCCCAGCATTTT | CASSSTGGAGQPQHF
. | . | TRBJ1-5 | TRBV18 | TGTGCCAGCTCACCCCAGGGGAATCAGCCCCAGCATTTT | CASSPQGNQPQHF
. | few | TRBJ1-1 | TRBV11-2 | TGTGCCAGCAGCCAGGGCCCAGAAGCTTTCTTT | CASSQGPEAFF
TRBD2 | . | TRBJ2-3 | TRBV7-9 | TGTGCCAGCAGCCTGGGACTAGCGGGGAACACAGATACGCAGTATTTT | CASSLGLAGNTDTQYF
TRBD1 | once | TRBJ1-2 | TRBV6-5 | TGTGCCAGCAGTTCCCCCGACAGGGGCTATGGCTACACCTTC | CASSSPDRGYGYTF
TRBD1 | . | TRBJ2-7 | TRBV28 | TGTGCCAGCAGTAACCGGGACAGCCCCTCCTACGAGCAGTACTTC | CASSNRDSPSYEQYF
. | . | TRBJ2-3 | TRBV11-2 | TGTGCCAGCAGCTTCCAGATCAGCGCAGATACGCAGTATTTT | CASSFQISADTQYF
TRBD2 | . | TRBJ2-7 | TRBV28 | TGTGCCAGCAGTTTAGGGACTAGTCTCTTCTACGAGCAGTACTTC | CASSLGTSLFYEQYF
TRBD2 | . | TRBJ2-5 | TRBV7-9 | TGTTCCAGCAGCTTACAACGGGGGGGTCGAGAGACCCAGTACTTC | CSSSLQRGGRETQYF
TRBD1 | many | TRBJ2-2 | TRBV5-5 | TGTGCCAGCAGCCAGGGACAGGGGGCGCGTAACACCGGGGAGCTGTTTTTT | CASSQGQGARNTGELFF
TRBD2 | once | TRBJ2-3 | TRBV7-3 | TGTGCCAGCAGCTTAACTAGCGGGAGCACAGATACGCAGTATTTT | CASSLTSGSTDTQYF
. | . | TRBJ2-1 | TRBV5-8 | TGTGCCAGCCCGGAGGGAGCGCCAGGCGATGAGCAGTTCTTC | CASPEGAPGDEQFF
. | . | TRBJ1-3 | TRBV6-6 | TGTGCCAGCAGTCGACGGGACTTCGAAAAAGGAAACACCATATATTTT | CASSRRDFEKGNTIYF
TRBD1 | . | TRBJ2-1 | TRBV19 | TGTGCCAGTAGTAAGGGGACAGGGGTCTCCAATGAGCAGTTCTTC | CASSKGTGVSNEQFF
. | . | TRBJ2-7 | TRBV2 | TGTGCCAGCACGGGGTTAATACCTAGCTCCTACGAGCAGTACTTC | CASTGLIPSSYEQYF
. | . | TRBJ1-2 | TRBV5-6 | TGTGCCAGTCGGCGGGCGAACCATGGCTACACCTTC | CASRRANHGYTF
. | . | TRBJ1-2 | TRBV9 | TGTGCCAGCAGCGTAGAAGCAGGGTTGGCCTATGGCTACACCTTC | CASSVEAGLAYGYTF
. | . | TRBJ2-5 | TRBV6-1 | TGTGCCAGCAGTGAAGGGATTGGGGGGAGTATGGAGACCCAGTACTTC | CASSEGIGGSMETQYF
TRBD2 | . | TRBJ2-7 | TRBV18 | TGTGCCAGCTCACCCCTAGCGGGGTACGAGCAGTACTTC | CASSPLAGYEQYF
. | few | TRBJ1-5 | TRBV6-5 | TGTGCCAGCAGCACCTATAGCAATCAGCCCCAGCATTTT | CASSTYSNQPQHF